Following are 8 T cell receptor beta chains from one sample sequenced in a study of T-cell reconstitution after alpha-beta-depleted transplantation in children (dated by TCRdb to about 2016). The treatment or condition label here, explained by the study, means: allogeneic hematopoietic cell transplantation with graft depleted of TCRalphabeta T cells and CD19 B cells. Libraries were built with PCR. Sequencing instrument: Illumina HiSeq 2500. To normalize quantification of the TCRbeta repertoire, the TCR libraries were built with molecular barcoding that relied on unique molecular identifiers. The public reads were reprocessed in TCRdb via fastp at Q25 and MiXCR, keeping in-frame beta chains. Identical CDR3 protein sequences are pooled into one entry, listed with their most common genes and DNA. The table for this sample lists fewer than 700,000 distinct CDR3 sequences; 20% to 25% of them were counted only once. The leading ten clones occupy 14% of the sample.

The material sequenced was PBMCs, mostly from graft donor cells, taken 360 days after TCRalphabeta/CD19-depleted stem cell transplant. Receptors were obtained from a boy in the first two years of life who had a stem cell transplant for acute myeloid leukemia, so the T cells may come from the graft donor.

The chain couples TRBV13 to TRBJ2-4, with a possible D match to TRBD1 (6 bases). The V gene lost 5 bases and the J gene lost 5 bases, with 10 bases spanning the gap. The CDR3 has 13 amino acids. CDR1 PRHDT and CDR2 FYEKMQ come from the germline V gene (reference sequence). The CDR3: CASSIGQQNIQYF. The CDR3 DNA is TGTGCCAGCAGCATTGGACAGCAAAACATTCAGTACTTC. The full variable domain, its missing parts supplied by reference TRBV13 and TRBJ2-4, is AAGVIQSPRHLIKEKRETATLKCYPIPRHDTVYWYQQGPGQDPQFLISFYEKMQSDKGSIPDRFSAQQFSDYHSELNMSSLELGDSALYFCASSIGQQNIQYFGAGTRLSVL.

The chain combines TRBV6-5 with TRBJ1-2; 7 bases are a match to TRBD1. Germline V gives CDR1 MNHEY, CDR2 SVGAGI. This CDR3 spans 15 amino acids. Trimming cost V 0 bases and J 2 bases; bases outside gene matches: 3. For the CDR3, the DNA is TGTGCCAGCAGTTACTCGACAGGGAAAAACTATGGCTACACCTTC. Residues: CASSYSTGKNYGYTF.

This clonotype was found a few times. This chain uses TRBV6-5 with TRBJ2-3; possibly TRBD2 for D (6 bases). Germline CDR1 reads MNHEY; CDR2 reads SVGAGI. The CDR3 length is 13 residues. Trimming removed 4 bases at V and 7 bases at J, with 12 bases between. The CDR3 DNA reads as TGTGCCAGCAGTTTCCGGGGAGGAAATACGCAGTATTTT. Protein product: CASSFRGGNTQYF.

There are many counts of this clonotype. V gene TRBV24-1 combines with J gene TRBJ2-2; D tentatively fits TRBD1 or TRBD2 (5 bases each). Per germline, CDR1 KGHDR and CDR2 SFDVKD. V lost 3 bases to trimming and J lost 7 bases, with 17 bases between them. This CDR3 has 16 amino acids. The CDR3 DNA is TGTGCCACCAGTGATCCCGGGACGGCGAAAGGCGGGGAGCTGTTTTTT. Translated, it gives CATSDPGTAKGGELFF.

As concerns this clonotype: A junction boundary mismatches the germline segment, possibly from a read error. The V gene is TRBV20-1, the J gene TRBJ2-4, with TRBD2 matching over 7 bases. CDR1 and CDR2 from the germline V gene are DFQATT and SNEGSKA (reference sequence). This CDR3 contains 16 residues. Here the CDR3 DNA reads TGCTGTGCTAGAGAGGCGGGAGTTCTAGCCAAAAACATTCAGTACTTC. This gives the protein CCAREAGVLAKNIQYF.

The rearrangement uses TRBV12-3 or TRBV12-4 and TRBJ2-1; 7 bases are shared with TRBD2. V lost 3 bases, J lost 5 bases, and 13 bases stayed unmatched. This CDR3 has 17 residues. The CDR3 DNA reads TGTGCCAGCAGTTTCACCACGTACCTAGCGGCCCACAATGAGCAGTTCTTC. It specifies CASSFTTYLAAHNEQFF.

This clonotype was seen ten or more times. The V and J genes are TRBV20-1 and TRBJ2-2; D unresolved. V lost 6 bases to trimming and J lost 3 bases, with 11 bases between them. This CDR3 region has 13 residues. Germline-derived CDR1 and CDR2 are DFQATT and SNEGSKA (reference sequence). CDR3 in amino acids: CSARQHDTGELFF. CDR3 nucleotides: TGCAGTGCCCGCCAACACGACACCGGGGAGCTGTTTTTT.

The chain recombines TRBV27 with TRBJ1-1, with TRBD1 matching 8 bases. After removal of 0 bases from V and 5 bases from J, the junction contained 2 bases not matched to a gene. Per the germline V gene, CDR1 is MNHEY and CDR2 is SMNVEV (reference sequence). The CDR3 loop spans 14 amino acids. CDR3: CASSLSQGATEAFF. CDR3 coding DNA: TGTGCCAGCAGTTTATCGCAGGGGGCGACTGAAGCTTTCTTT.